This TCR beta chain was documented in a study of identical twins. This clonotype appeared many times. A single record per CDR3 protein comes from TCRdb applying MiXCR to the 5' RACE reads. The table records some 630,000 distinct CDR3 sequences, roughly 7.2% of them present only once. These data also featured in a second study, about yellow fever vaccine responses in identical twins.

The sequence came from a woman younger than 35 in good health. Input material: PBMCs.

This CDR3 reads CATSSGHLSNQPQHF. The DNA of the CDR3 is TGTGCCACCAGCAGTGGACACCTTAGCAATCAGCCCCAGCATTTT. The J gene is TRBJ1-5, the V gene TRBV15; tentatively, D is TRBD1 (5 bases). The ends were cut back, 3 bases at V and 0 bases at J, with 9 bases in the middle. The germline V gene has CDR1 LNHNV and CDR2 YYDKDF (reference sequence). CDR3 size: 15 residues.